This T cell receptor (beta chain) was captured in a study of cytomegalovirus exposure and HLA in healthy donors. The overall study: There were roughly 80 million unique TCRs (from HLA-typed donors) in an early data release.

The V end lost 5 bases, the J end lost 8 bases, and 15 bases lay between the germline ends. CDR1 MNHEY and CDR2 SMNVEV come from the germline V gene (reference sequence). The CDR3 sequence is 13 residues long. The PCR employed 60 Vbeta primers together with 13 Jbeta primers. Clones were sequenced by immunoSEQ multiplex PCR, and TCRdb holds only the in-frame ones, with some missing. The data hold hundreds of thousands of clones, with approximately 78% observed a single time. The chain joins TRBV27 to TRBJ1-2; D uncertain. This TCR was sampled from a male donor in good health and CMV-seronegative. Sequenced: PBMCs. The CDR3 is CASSPLTGSGYTF. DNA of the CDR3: TGTGCCAGCAGTCCCCTGACCGGGTCAGGCTACACCTTC.